Listed below are T cell receptor beta chains from one sample, sequenced in a study of spatial heterogeneity in lung cancer. One entry per CDR3 protein results from TCRdb running MiXCR on the 5' RACE reads. Of 36,000 or so distinct CDR3 sequences in the sample, around 5.2% were seen once. The sequencing used PBMCs, collected at surgery. All receptors derive from a female donor with early-stage non-small cell lung cancer. The CDR3 runs from the conserved cysteine through the conserved F or W. Each record gives: V gene, clone size, J gene, D gene, CDR3 protein, CDR3 DNA. The D gene is left open where the match is weak. Not all rows give a size; the values are once, few, many and, for expanded clones, a class.

v_call: TRBV5-1
clone_size: many
j_call: TRBJ2-1
d_call: -
cdr3_aa: CASSFDPSADEQFF
cdr3_nt: TGCGCCAGCAGCTTTGACCCCTCGGCCGATGAGCAGTTCTTC

v_call: TRBV20-1
clone_size: many
j_call: TRBJ1-2
d_call: TRBD1
cdr3_aa: CSARNHVDRARNYGYTF
cdr3_nt: TGCAGTGCTAGAAATCACGTGGACAGGGCCAGGAACTATGGCTACACCTTC

v_call: TRBV6-2/TRBV6-3
clone_size: many
j_call: TRBJ1-5
d_call: -
cdr3_aa: CASSPLVITPSNQPQHF
cdr3_nt: TGTGCCAGCAGCCCTCTGGTGATCACGCCTAGCAATCAGCCCCAGCATTTT

v_call: TRBV2
clone_size: -
j_call: TRBJ1-2
d_call: -
cdr3_aa: CASSAAGNYGYTF
cdr3_nt: TGTGCCAGCAGTGCGGCGGGGAACTATGGCTACACCTTC

v_call: TRBV29-1
clone_size: many
j_call: TRBJ1-2
d_call: TRBD1
cdr3_aa: CSVDRGNYGYTF
cdr3_nt: TGCAGCGTTGACAGGGGGAACTATGGCTACACCTTC

v_call: TRBV4-3
clone_size: many
j_call: TRBJ2-3
d_call: -
cdr3_aa: CASSQEANTDTQYF
cdr3_nt: TGCGCCAGCAGCCAAGAAGCTAACACAGATACGCAGTATTTT

v_call: TRBV20-1
clone_size: many
j_call: TRBJ1-5
d_call: -
cdr3_aa: CSVGSRTDQPQHF
cdr3_nt: TGCAGTGTAGGCTCCAGGACGGATCAGCCCCAGCATTTT

v_call: TRBV20-1
clone_size: many
j_call: TRBJ1-4
d_call: -
cdr3_aa: CSARDLRKLFF
cdr3_nt: TGCAGTGCTAGAGATCTACGGAAACTGTTTTTT

v_call: TRBV9
clone_size: -
j_call: TRBJ2-3
d_call: -
cdr3_aa: CASSSTDDTDTQYF
cdr3_nt: TGTGCCAGCAGCTCCACAGATGACACAGATACGCAGTATTTT

v_call: TRBV7-9
clone_size: many
j_call: TRBJ2-2
d_call: TRBD1
cdr3_aa: CASSYDRDVTGELFF
cdr3_nt: TGTGCCAGCAGCTACGACAGGGATGTGACCGGGGAGCTGTTTTTT

v_call: TRBV9
clone_size: -
j_call: TRBJ2-2
d_call: TRBD1
cdr3_aa: CASSVDAFGQGDTGELFF
cdr3_nt: TGTGCCAGCAGCGTAGATGCTTTTGGACAGGGGGACACCGGGGAGCTGTTTTTT

v_call: TRBV27
clone_size: many
j_call: TRBJ2-7
d_call: TRBD1
cdr3_aa: CASSFGRGQVRGVEQYF
cdr3_nt: TGTGCCAGCAGTTTCGGCAGGGGGCAGGTAAGAGGTGTTGAGCAGTACTTC

v_call: TRBV23-1
clone_size: many
j_call: TRBJ2-1
d_call: TRBD1
cdr3_aa: CASRGQGSHEQFF
cdr3_nt: TGCGCCAGCAGGGGACAGGGGTCCCATGAGCAGTTCTTC

v_call: TRBV10-3
clone_size: few
j_call: TRBJ2-4
d_call: TRBD2
cdr3_aa: CAISDRAGENIQYF
cdr3_nt: TGTGCCATCAGTGATAGAGCGGGGGAAAACATTCAGTACTTC

v_call: TRBV4-1
clone_size: many
j_call: TRBJ2-3
d_call: TRBD1
cdr3_aa: CASSQDLSGGSSTDTQYF
cdr3_nt: TGCGCCAGCAGCCAAGATCTTTCAGGGGGCTCTAGCACAGATACGCAGTATTTT

v_call: TRBV20-1
clone_size: many
j_call: TRBJ2-5
d_call: -
cdr3_aa: CSAESGVGQETQYF
cdr3_nt: TGCAGTGCGGAAAGCGGCGTCGGCCAAGAGACCCAGTACTTC

v_call: TRBV12-3/TRBV12-4
clone_size: -
j_call: TRBJ1-1
d_call: -
cdr3_aa: CASSLGPGGSTEAFF
cdr3_nt: TGTGCCAGCAGTTTGGGTCCAGGAGGGAGCACTGAAGCTTTCTTT

v_call: TRBV7-2
clone_size: -
j_call: TRBJ1-1
d_call: -
cdr3_aa: CASSAGGPREAFF
cdr3_nt: TGTGCCAGCAGCGCAGGCGGGCCACGGGAAGCTTTCTTT

v_call: TRBV6-2/TRBV6-3
clone_size: many
j_call: TRBJ2-1
d_call: TRBD2
cdr3_aa: CASRISGGLNEQFF
cdr3_nt: TGTGCCAGCAGGATCAGCGGGGGCCTCAATGAGCAGTTCTTC